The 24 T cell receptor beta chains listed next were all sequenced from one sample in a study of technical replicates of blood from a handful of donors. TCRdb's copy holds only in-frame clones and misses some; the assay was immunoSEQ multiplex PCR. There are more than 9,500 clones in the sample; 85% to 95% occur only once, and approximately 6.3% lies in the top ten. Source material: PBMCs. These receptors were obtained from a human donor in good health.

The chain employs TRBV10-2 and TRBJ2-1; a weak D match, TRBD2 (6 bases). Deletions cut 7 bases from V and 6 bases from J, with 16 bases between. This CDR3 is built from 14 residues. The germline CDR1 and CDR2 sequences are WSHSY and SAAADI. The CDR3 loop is CASTYGSWGNEQFF. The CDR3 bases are TGCGCCAGCACCTACGGGAGTTGGGGCAATGAGCAGTTCTTC.

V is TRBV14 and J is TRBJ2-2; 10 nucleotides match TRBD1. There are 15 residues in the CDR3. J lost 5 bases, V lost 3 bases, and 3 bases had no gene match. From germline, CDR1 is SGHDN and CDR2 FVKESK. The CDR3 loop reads CASSQLGQGTGELFF. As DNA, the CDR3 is TGTGCCAGCAGCCAGCTGGGACAGGGGACCGGGGAGCTGTTTTTT. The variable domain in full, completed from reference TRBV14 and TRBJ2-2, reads EAGVTQFPSHSVIEKGQTVTLRCDPISGHDNLYWYRRVMGKEIKFLLHFVKESKQDESGMPNNRFLAERTGGTYSTLKVQPAELEDSGVYFCASSQLGQGTGELFFGEGSRLTVL.

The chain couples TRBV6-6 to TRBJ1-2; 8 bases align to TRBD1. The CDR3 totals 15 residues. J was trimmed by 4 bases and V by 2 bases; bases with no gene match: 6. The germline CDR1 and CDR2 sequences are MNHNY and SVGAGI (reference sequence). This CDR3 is CASSYAGGSSYGYTF. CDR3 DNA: TGTGCCAGCAGTTACGCAGGGGGCTCTAGCTATGGCTACACCTTC.

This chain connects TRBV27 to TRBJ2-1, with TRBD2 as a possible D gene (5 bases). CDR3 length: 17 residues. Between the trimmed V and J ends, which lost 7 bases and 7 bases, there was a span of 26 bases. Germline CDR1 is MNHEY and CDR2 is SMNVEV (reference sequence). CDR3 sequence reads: CASTPQIARPLKNEQFF. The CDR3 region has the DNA TGTGCCAGCACCCCTCAGATAGCGCGCCCTCTAAAAAATGAGCAGTTCTTC.

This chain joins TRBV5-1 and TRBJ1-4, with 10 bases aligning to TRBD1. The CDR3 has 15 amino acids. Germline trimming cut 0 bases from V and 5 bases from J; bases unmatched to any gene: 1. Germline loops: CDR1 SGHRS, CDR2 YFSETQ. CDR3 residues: CASSLGTGGNEKLFF. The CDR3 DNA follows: TGCGCCAGCAGCTTGGGGACAGGGGGGAATGAAAAACTGTTTTTT.

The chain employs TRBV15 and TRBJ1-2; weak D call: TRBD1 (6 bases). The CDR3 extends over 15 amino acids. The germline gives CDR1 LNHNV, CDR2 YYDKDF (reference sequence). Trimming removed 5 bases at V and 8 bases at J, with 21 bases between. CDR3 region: CATSEEDRLPGGYTF. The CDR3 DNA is TGTGCCACCAGCGAGGAGGACAGACTCCCGGGGGGCTACACCTTC.

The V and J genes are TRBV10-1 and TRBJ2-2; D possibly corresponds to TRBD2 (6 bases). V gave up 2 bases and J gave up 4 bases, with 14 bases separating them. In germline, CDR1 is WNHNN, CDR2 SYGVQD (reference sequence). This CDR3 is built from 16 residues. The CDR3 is CASSEDWPAGTGELFF. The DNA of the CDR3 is TGCGCCAGCAGTGAGGACTGGCCAGCGGGCACCGGGGAGCTGTTTTTT.

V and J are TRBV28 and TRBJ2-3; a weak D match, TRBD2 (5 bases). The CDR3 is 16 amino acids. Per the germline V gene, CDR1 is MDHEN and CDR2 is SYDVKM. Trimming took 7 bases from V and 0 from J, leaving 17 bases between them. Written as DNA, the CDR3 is TGTGCCAGCACCCCTTTCCATCGAGGGAGCACAGATACGCAGTATTTT. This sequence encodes CASTPFHRGSTDTQYF.

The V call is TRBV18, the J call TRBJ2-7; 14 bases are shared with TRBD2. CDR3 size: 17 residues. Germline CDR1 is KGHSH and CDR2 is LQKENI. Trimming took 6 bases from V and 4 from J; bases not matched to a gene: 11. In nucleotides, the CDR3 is TGTGCCAGCTCCCCTAGGTCCGGGACTAGCGGGAGTTACGAGCAGTACTTC. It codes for CASSPRSGTSGSYEQYF.

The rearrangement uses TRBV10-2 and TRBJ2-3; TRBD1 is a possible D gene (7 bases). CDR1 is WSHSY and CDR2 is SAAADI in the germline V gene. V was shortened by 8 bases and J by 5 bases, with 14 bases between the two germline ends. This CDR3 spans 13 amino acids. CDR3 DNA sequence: TGCGCCAGCGGCGGGACAGCTGGAGATACGCAGTATTTT. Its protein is CASGGTAGDTQYF.

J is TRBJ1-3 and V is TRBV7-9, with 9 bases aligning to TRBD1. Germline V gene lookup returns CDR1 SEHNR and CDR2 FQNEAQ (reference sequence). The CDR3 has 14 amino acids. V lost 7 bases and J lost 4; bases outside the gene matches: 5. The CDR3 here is CASTTGGFGNTIYF. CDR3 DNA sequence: TGTGCCAGCACTACAGGGGGCTTCGGAAACACCATATATTTT.

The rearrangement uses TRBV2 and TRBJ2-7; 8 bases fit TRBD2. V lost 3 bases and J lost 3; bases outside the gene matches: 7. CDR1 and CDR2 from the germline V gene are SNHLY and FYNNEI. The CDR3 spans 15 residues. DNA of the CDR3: TGTGCCAGCAGTGACCCGGGACTAGGGGACTACGAGCAGTACTTC. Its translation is CASSDPGLGDYEQYF.

DNA of the CDR3: TGTGCCACCAGCAGAGATCATGATAGCGACTACGAGCAGTACTTC. Translating gives CATSRDHDSDYEQYF. The chain recombines TRBV15 with TRBJ2-7; TRBD2 is a possible D gene (5 bases). The CDR3 sequence is 15 residues long. Germline assignment: CDR1 LNHNV and CDR2 YYDKDF (reference sequence). Deletions cut 0 bases from V and 3 bases from J, with 12 bases between.

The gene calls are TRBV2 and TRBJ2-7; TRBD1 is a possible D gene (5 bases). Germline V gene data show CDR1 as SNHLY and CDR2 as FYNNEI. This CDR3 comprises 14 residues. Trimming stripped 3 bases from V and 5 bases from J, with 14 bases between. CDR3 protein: CASSEQGSFHEQYF. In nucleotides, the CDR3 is TGTGCCAGCAGTGAGCAGGGATCGTTTCACGAGCAGTACTTC.

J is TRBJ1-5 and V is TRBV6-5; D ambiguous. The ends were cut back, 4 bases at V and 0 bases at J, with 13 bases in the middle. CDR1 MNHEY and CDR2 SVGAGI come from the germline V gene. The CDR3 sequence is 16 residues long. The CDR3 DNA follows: TGTGCCAGCAGTTCCCTTTGGAGTAATAGCAATCAGCCCCAGCATTTT. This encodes CASSSLWSNSNQPQHF.

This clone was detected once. The CDR3 sequence: CASSKDSAGNTIYF. In DNA form, the CDR3 reads TGTGCCAGCAGCAAGGACAGTGCTGGAAACACCATATATTTT. The gene calls are TRBV5-6 and TRBJ1-3, with D perhaps matching TRBD1 (6 bases). Germline V CDR1 and CDR2: SGHDT, YYEEEE. The CDR3 spans 14 residues. V dropped 4 bases and J dropped 2 bases, with 10 bases sitting between them.

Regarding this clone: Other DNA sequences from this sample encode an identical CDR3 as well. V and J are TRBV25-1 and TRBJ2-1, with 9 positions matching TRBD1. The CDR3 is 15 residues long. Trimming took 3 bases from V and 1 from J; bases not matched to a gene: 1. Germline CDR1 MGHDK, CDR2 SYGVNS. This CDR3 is CASSETGGSYNEQFF. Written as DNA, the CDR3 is TGTGCCAGCAGTGAGACAGGGGGGTCCTACAATGAGCAGTTCTTC.

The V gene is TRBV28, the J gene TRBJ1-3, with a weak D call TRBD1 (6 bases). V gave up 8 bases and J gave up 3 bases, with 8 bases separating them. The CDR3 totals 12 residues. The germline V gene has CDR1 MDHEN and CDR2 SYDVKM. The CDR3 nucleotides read TGTGCCAGCCAGGGGAATGGAAACACCATATATTTT. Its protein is CASQGNGNTIYF.

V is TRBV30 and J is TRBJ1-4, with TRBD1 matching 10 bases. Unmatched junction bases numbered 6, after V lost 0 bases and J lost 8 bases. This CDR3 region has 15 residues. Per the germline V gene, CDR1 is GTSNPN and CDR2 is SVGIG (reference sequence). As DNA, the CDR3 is TGTGCCTGGAGTGTAACGGGGACAGGGGTCGAAAAACTGTTTTTT. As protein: CAWSVTGTGVEKLFF.

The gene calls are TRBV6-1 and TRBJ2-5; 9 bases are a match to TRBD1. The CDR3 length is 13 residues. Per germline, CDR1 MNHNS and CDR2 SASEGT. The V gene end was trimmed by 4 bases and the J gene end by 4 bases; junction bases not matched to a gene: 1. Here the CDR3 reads CASSGQGGETQYF. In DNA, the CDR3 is TGTGCCAGCAGTGGACAGGGGGGAGAGACCCAGTACTTC.

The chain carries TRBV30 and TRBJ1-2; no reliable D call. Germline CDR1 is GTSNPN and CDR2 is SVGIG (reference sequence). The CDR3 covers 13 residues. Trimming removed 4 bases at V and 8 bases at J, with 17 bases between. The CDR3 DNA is TGTGCCTGGACCCTCCTCGGCGGTTACGGCTACACCTTC. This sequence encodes CAWTLLGGYGYTF.

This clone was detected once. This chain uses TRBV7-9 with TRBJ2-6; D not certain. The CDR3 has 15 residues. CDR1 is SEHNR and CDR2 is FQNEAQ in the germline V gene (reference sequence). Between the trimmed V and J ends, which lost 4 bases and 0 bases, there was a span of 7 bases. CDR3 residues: CASSSSNSGANVLTF. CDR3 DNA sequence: TGTGCCAGCAGCTCCTCTAACTCTGGGGCCAACGTCCTGACTTTC. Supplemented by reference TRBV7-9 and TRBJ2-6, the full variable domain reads DTGVSQNPRHKITKRGQNVTFRCDPISEHNRLYWYRQTLGQGPEFLTYFQNEAQLEKSRLLSDRFSAERPKGSFSTLEIQRTEQGDSAMYLCASSSSNSGANVLTFGAGSRLTVL.

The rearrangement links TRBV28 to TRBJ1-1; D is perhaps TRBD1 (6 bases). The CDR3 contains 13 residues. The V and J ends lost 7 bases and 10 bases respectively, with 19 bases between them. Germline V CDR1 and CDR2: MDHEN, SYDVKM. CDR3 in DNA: TGTGCCAGCACCCGAGTTATGGGGGCCGCAGCTTTCTTT. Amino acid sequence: CASTRVMGAAAFF.

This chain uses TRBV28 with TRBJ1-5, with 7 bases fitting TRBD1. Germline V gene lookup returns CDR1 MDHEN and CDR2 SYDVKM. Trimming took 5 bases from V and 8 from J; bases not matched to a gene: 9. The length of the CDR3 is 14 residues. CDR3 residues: CASSPPQGVKPQHF. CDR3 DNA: TGTGCCAGCAGTCCACCCCAGGGGGTGAAGCCCCAGCATTTT.